These 17 T cell receptor beta chains share one sample of origin, sequenced in a study of T cell changes during pregnancy in multiple sclerosis. Using immunoSEQ multiplex PCR, the repertoire was profiled, and TCRdb retains in-frame clones only, with some absent. This sample has around 70,000 clones, with approximately 90% found just once. Here the sequenced sample was peripheral blood, taken in the second trimester of pregnancy. All receptors derive from a female donor in good health, enrolled as a control in a pregnancy study.

This chain's CDR3 is CASPGLSYGYTF. The CDR3 bases are TGTGCCAGCCCAGGGCTCTCCTATGGCTACACCTTC. This sequence joins TRBV11-2 and TRBJ1-2; D may be TRBD1 (5 bases). CDR1 is SGHAT and CDR2 is FQNNGV in the germline V gene. The V end was cut by 8 bases, the J end by 4 bases, with 11 bases between. This CDR3 has 12 amino acids.

The chain joins TRBV5-6 to TRBJ1-1; D ambiguous. V was pared by 0 bases and J by 7 bases, with 7 bases between. Germline-derived CDR1 and CDR2 are SGHDT and YYEEEE. The CDR3 extends over 12 amino acids. CDR3 DNA sequence: TGTGCCAGCAGCTTGGGGGCAGGTGAAGCTTTCTTT. Encoded protein: CASSLGAGEAFF.

J is TRBJ2-1 and V is TRBV7-2; the match to TRBD1 covers 9 bases. This CDR3 has 16 residues. Germline CDR1 SGHTA, CDR2 FQGNSA. The V gene end was trimmed by 1 base and the J gene end by 4 bases; junction bases not matched to a gene: 5. The CDR3 region is CASSLGGTGNYNEQFF. In DNA, the CDR3 is TGTGCCAGCAGCTTAGGTGGGACAGGGAATTACAATGAGCAGTTCTTC. The variable domain in full, with the rest retrieved from reference TRBV7-2 and TRBJ2-1, is GAGVSQSPSNKVTEKGKDVELRCDPISGHTALYWYRQSLGQGLEFLIYFQGNSAPDKSGLPSDRFSAERTGGSVSTLTIQRTQQEDSAVYLCASSLGGTGNYNEQFFGPGTRLTVL.

V and J are TRBV2 and TRBJ2-2; no clear D gene. Per the germline V gene, CDR1 is SNHLY and CDR2 is FYNNEI. The CDR3 is made up of 14 amino acids. V shed 4 bases and J shed 6 bases, with 12 bases lying between them. In DNA, the CDR3 is TGTGCCAGCAGTGCAAATACTATCTCCGGGGAGCTGTTTTTT. It yields the protein CASSANTISGELFF.

This clone was picked up one time. Here the CDR3 DNA reads TGTGCCAGCAGTGATAGGGGGGGACAGGGCTACAATGAGCAGTTCTTC. It codes for CASSDRGGQGYNEQFF. The chain carries TRBV6-1 and TRBJ2-1; 9 bases match TRBD1. There are 16 residues in the CDR3. Trimming at V came to 3 bases and at J to 3 bases, leaving 6 bases not matched to a gene. CDR1 and CDR2 (germline): MNHNS, SASEGT.

The chain is built from TRBV10-3 and TRBJ2-3; 9 bases are a match to TRBD2. The CDR3 has 16 residues. The trim removed 2 bases at V and 11 bases at J, leaving 14 bases unmatched. Germline values: CDR1 ENHRY, CDR2 SYGVKD. The CDR3 spells CAISEVAGAFARGQYF. For the CDR3, the DNA is TGTGCCATCAGTGAGGTAGCGGGGGCCTTCGCCAGGGGGCAGTATTTT.

The chain employs TRBV7-2 and TRBJ2-7, with D possibly matching TRBD2 (6 bases). CDR3 length equals 14 residues. Germline V gene lookup returns CDR1 SGHTA and CDR2 FQGNSA. The germline V and J ends were trimmed by 6 bases and 3 bases, with 15 bases remaining between them. The CDR3, as DNA: TGTGCCAGCAGGCTGGGAGGTGGTAACTACGAGCAGTACTTC. This translates into CASRLGGGNYEQYF.

The rearrangement links TRBV9 to TRBJ1-3, with D possibly TRBD1 on 6 matching bases. This CDR3 has 16 residues. Trimming stripped 4 bases from V and 3 bases from J, with 17 bases between. Germline V gene data show CDR1 as SGDLS and CDR2 as YYNGEE. Here the CDR3 reads CASSSNPGGRGNTIYF. The CDR3 nucleotides are TGTGCCAGCAGCTCAAACCCGGGGGGCCGTGGAAACACCATATATTTT. Filled out from reference TRBV9 and TRBJ1-3, the complete variable domain reads DSGVTQTPKHLITATGQRVTLRCSPRSGDLSVYWYQQSLDQGLQFLIQYYNGEERAKGNILERFSAQQFPDLHSELNLSSLELGDSALYFCASSSNPGGRGNTIYFGEGSWLTVV.

The chain links TRBV4-1 to TRBJ2-1; 12 bases match TRBD2. Germline V lookup: CDR1 MGHRA, CDR2 YSYEKL. J gave up 8 bases and V 6 bases, and 8 bases lay outside the gene matches. The CDR3 covers 15 residues. CDR3 nucleotide sequence: TGCGCCAGCAGTAGGGCACTAGCGGGGGGCGATGAGCAGTTCTTC. Translation gives CASSRALAGGDEQFF.

V gene TRBV4-2 combines with J gene TRBJ2-5, with TRBD2 identical over 8 bases. The CDR3 spans 17 residues. Germline-derived CDR1 and CDR2 are LGHNA and YNFKEQ. Trimming cost V 4 bases and J 4 bases; bases outside gene matches: 14. The CDR3 nucleotides read TGTGCCAGCAGCCCACTTGGTCGAACTAGCGGAACAGAGACCCAGTACTTC. Residues: CASSPLGRTSGTETQYF.

In this sample, this clone turned up once. The chain employs TRBV4-3 and TRBJ2-6; 7 bases line up with TRBD1. The CDR3 contains 18 residues. The V and J ends lost 3 bases and 0 bases, in that order; junction bases with no gene match: 8. The germline CDR1 and CDR2 sequences are LGHNA and YSLEER. The CDR3 DNA reads TGCGCCAGCAGCCAGACCGGGACAGTTCCCTCTGGGGCCAACGTCCTGACTTTC. Translating it yields CASSQTGTVPSGANVLTF.

The V and J genes are TRBV7-3 and TRBJ2-5, with 10 bases identical to TRBD1. In germline, CDR1 is SGHTA, CDR2 FQGTGA. J was trimmed by 5 bases and V by 4 bases; bases with no gene match: 16. The CDR3 length is 18 residues. DNA for the CDR3: TGTGCCAGCAGCTCAGGGACAGGGGCTCCCCCTTCCCTCGAGACCCAGTACTTC. Amino acids: CASSSGTGAPPSLETQYF.

J is TRBJ1-2 and V is TRBV5-3, with 11 nucleotides matching TRBD1. TRBV5-3 has ORF status, its function being uncertain. The CDR3 is made up of 15 amino acids. Trimming at V came to 2 bases and at J to 2 bases, leaving 2 bases not matched to a gene. CDR3 in amino acids: CARSFRDRGNYGYTF. In nucleotides, the CDR3 is TGTGCCAGAAGCTTCAGGGACAGGGGGAACTATGGCTACACCTTC.

DNA of the CDR3: TGTGCCAGCTCACCACGACCCGGACACCACGAGCAGTACTTC. The encoded protein is CASSPRPGHHEQYF. The gene calls are TRBV18 and TRBJ2-7; TRBD1 might be the D (5 bases). CDR3 size: 14 residues. Trimming took 1 base from V and 5 from J, leaving 12 bases between them. Germline CDR1 is KGHSH and CDR2 is LQKENI.

This chain uses TRBV11-1 with TRBJ2-7, with TRBD1 identical over 7 bases. The germline gives CDR1 SGHAT, CDR2 FQDESV (reference sequence). This CDR3 is 13 amino acids long. Trimming cost V 6 bases and J 2 bases; bases outside gene matches: 4. The CDR3 sequence: CASSTGQTYEQYF. The CDR3, as DNA: TGTGCCAGCAGTACGGGACAGACCTACGAGCAGTACTTC.

This clone has just one count. J is TRBJ1-2 and V is TRBV7-2; no definite D call. Germline CDR1 and CDR2: SGHTA and FQGNSA. Trimming stripped 4 bases from V and 4 bases from J, with 10 bases between. The CDR3 is 13 amino acids. The CDR3 DNA reads TGTGCCAGCAGCTCCACAGCCCCCTATGGCTACACCTTC. As protein: CASSSTAPYGYTF.

This clone was observed once. The V and J genes are TRBV28 and TRBJ1-5; 8 bases are shared with TRBD1. Per the germline V gene, CDR1 is MDHEN and CDR2 is SYDVKM. The trim removed 6 bases at V and 2 bases at J, leaving 6 bases unmatched. The CDR3 totals 15 residues. The CDR3 DNA sequence: TGTGCCAGCAGATACAGGGGGATTGGCAATCAGCCCCAGCATTTT. Encoded protein: CASRYRGIGNQPQHF.